The 13 T cell receptor beta chains reported below all come from one sample, sequenced in a study of blood T cell repertoires in COVID-19. Libraries were prepared by immunoSEQ multiplex PCR; TCRdb keeps only in-frame clonotypes and omits some of them. The sample holds fewer than 200,000 clones, 70% to 90% seen once. Material: peripheral blood. The origin of the receptors is a man aged 60 to 69 with active or convalescent COVID-19.

The gene calls are TRBV4-2 and TRBJ1-1; TRBD1 matches at 7 bases. The CDR3 runs to 12 residues. Germline V gene data show CDR1 as LGHNA and CDR2 as YNFKEQ. V shed 4 bases and J 6 bases; nucleotides not matched to a gene: 2. The CDR3 is CASSPGTAEAFF. CDR3 sequence (DNA): TGTGCCAGCAGCCCCGGGACAGCTGAAGCTTTCTTT.

CDR3 protein: CASSFWDRGKDGYTF. For the CDR3, the DNA is TGTGCCAGCAGCTTTTGGGACAGGGGGAAGGATGGCTACACCTTC. This chain uses TRBV7-9 with TRBJ1-2; TRBD1 aligns across 11 bases. Germline loops: CDR1 SEHNR, CDR2 FQNEAQ (reference sequence). This CDR3 spans 15 amino acids. J gave up 6 bases and V 3 bases, and 6 bases lay outside the gene matches.

This chain uses TRBV27 with TRBJ1-1, with 7 bases lining up with TRBD1. This CDR3 is built from 17 residues. V gave up 6 bases and J gave up 4 bases; unmatched junction bases: 17. Germline V gives CDR1 MNHEY, CDR2 SMNVEV (reference sequence). The CDR3 region is CASREDRTLAGTTEAFF. Here the CDR3 DNA reads TGTGCCAGCAGGGAGGACAGGACACTGGCGGGAACCACTGAAGCTTTCTTT.

This clone was found once. V and J are TRBV7-8 and TRBJ2-2, with 8 bases matching TRBD1. Germline CDR1 SGHVS, CDR2 FQNEAQ. This CDR3 has 20 residues. Unmatched junction bases numbered 16, after V lost 2 bases and J lost 2 bases. DNA of the CDR3: TGTGCCAGCAGCTTACCGCTCGGAAGCGGCAGGGGGCTTAACACCGGGGAGCTGTTTTTT. This translates into CASSLPLGSGRGLNTGELFF. Full variable domain (outside the CDR3, taken from reference TRBV7-8 and TRBJ2-2): GAGVSQSPRYKVAKRGQDVALRCDPISGHVSLFWYQQALGQGPEFLTYFQNEAQLDKSGLPSDRFFAERPEGSVSTLKIQRTQQEDSAVYLCASSLPLGSGRGLNTGELFFGEGSRLTVL.

This clone was observed at least ten times. V gene TRBV7-8 combines with J gene TRBJ1-5, with 8 bases fitting TRBD1. With V trimmed by 0 bases and J by 2 bases, 3 bases remained unmatched. The CDR3 length is 16 residues. The germline V gene has CDR1 SGHVS and CDR2 FQNEAQ. The CDR3 region is CASSLALGQGNQPQHF. In DNA, the CDR3 is TGTGCCAGCAGCTTAGCATTGGGACAGGGCAATCAGCCCCAGCATTTT.

The chain employs TRBV11-2 and TRBJ2-5, with a possible D match to TRBD2 (5 bases). This CDR3 has 18 residues. Trimming took 1 base from V and 0 from J, leaving 18 bases between them. Germline CDR1 SGHAT, CDR2 FQNNGV. CDR3 DNA: TGTGCCAGCAGCTTAGGGGTGGAGTCCCGGGAAAACCAAGAGACCCAGTACTTC. The encoded protein is CASSLGVESRENQETQYF.

CDR3 nucleotide sequence: TGTGCCATCAGTGAGAGACAGTTTGAAGCTTTCTTT. Its protein is CAISERQFEAFF. The chain joins TRBV10-3 to TRBJ1-1, with D perhaps matching TRBD1 (5 bases). V shed 2 bases and J shed 7 bases, with 8 bases lying between them. Germline lookup yields CDR1 ENHRY and CDR2 SYGVKD. This CDR3 region has 12 residues.

The rearrangement links TRBV24-1 to TRBJ2-2; D is perhaps TRBD2 (6 bases). V was cut by 3 bases and J by 0 bases, with 13 bases left in between. Germline CDR1 reads KGHDR; CDR2 reads SFDVKD. This CDR3 is 17 amino acids long. The CDR3 is CATSDRIGGPNTGELFF. The CDR3 DNA follows: TGTGCCACCAGTGATCGTATCGGGGGTCCGAACACCGGGGAGCTGTTTTTT.

V usage is TRBV24-1 and J usage is TRBJ1-1; weak D call: TRBD1 (6 bases). CDR3 length: 13 residues. With 4 bases removed from V and 5 bases from J, the gap between germline ends came to 10 bases. CDR1 and CDR2 (germline): KGHDR, SFDVKD. CDR3 nucleotide sequence: TGTGCCACCAGTGAACCCGGACAGACTGAAGCTTTCTTT. Protein product: CATSEPGQTEAFF.

This sequence joins TRBV11-2 and TRBJ2-1; 7 bases are a match to TRBD2. Per germline, CDR1 SGHAT and CDR2 FQNNGV. J was trimmed by 4 bases and V by 2 bases; bases with no gene match: 8. The CDR3 has 16 residues. This CDR3 is CASSLRPGGVYNEQFF. The DNA for the CDR3 is TGTGCCAGCAGCTTACGGCCTGGGGGGGTATACAATGAGCAGTTCTTC. The whole variable domain, filled in from reference TRBV11-2 and TRBJ2-1, reads EAGVAQSPRYKIIEKRQSVAFWCNPISGHATLYWYQQILGQGPKLLIQFQNNGVVDDSQLPKDRFSAERLKGVDSTLKIQPAKLEDSAVYLCASSLRPGGVYNEQFFGPGTRLTVL.

A single count supports this clone. The CDR3, as DNA: TGTGCCAGCAGCCCCTGGGACAGAGCCACAGATACGCAGTATTTT. Protein: CASSPWDRATDTQYF. The V call is TRBV7-9, the J call TRBJ2-3; 7 bases line up with TRBD1. From germline, CDR1 is SEHNR and CDR2 FQNEAQ (reference sequence). Germline trimming cut 5 bases from V and 2 bases from J; bases unmatched to any gene: 7. This CDR3 comprises 15 residues.

The V gene is TRBV10-3, the J gene TRBJ1-4; perhaps TRBD1 as D (5 bases). V was cut by 5 bases and J by 6 bases, with 13 bases left in between. There are 14 residues in the CDR3. CDR1 ENHRY and CDR2 SYGVKD come from the germline V gene. The CDR3 sequence: CAISPGPGDEKLFF. Written as DNA, the CDR3 is TGTGCCATCAGTCCGGGCCCGGGGGATGAAAAACTGTTTTTT.

V gene TRBV6-2 or TRBV6-3 combines with J gene TRBJ1-5; D not resolved. Germline assignment: CDR1 MNHEY and CDR2 SVGEGT. The CDR3 is 16 amino acids. V shed 2 bases and J shed 3 bases, with 14 bases lying between them. The CDR3 spells CASSYEGKAFNQPQHF. The CDR3 nucleotides read TGTGCCAGCAGTTACGAGGGTAAGGCCTTCAATCAGCCCCAGCATTTT.